The T cell receptor beta chain described here comes from a study of PD-1 blockade in classical Hodgkin lymphoma. The germline V gene encodes CDR1 SGHAT and CDR2 FQNNGV. This CDR3 is 14 amino acids long. V was pared by 5 bases and J by 12 bases, with 20 bases between. Points on this clone: The target antigen is unknown.

General observations from the study: Complete responders entered with baseline diversity on par with newly diagnosed patients, the results showed. Relapsed/refractory patients reportedly had the lowest baseline TCR diversity, below newly diagnosed patients, who were below healthy donors. Why repertoires differed is undefined; disease activity or prior therapy possibly contributed.

Generated by immunoSEQ multiplex PCR, the TCRdb table keeps only in-frame clones and is missing some. The table records 22,000 or so clones, around 80% of them present only once. Each patient experienced a relapse that followed autologous stem cell transplantation, and brentuximab vedotin exposure varied. Patients reached a best response of complete response, partial response or progressive disease. The source material was peripheral blood mononuclear cells (PBMCs), sampled before the second cycle of nivolumab. This sequence was found in a human donor with classical Hodgkin lymphoma. This chain uses TRBV11-2 with TRBJ2-1; no clear D. The CDR3 sequence is CASSQIYQVEGQFF. CDR3 sequence (DNA): TGTGCCAGCAGCCAAATATATCAGGTAGAAGGGCAGTTCTTC. The entire variable domain, with the rest obtained from reference TRBV11-2 and TRBJ2-1, is as follows: EAGVAQSPRYKIIEKRQSVAFWCNPISGHATLYWYQQILGQGPKLLIQFQNNGVVDDSQLPKDRFSAERLKGVDSTLKIQPAKLEDSAVYLCASSQIYQVEGQFFGPGTRLTVL.